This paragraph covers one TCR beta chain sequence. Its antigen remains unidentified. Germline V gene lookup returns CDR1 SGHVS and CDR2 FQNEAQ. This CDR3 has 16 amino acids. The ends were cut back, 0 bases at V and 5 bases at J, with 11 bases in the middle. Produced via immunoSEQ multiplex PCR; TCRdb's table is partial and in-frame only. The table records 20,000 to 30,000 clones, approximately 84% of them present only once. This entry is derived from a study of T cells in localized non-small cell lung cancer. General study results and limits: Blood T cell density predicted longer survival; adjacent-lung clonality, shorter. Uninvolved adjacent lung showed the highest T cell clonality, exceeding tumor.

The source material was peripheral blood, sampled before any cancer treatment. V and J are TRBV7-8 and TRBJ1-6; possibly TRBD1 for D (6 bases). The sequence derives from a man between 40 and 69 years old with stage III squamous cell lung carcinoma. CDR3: CASSLAAGADNSPLHF. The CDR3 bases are TGTGCCAGCAGCTTAGCGGCAGGGGCTGATAATTCACCCCTCCACTTT.